These T cell receptor beta chains were read from a single sample in a study of human T cells and chemical hapten exposure. TCRdb reprocessed the RACE reads via MiXCR and lists one record per CDR3 protein. The sample consists of 140,000 or so distinct CDR3 sequences, roughly 10% of them appearing once. The material sequenced was whole blood, taken in connection with sensitization to the hapten diphenylcyclopropenone (DPC). These receptors were obtained from a woman aged 45-65 years with alopecia areata. Some clones in this sample may be carry-over from other donors' samples. Each CDR3 is given with its conserved first and last residue.

V: TRBV11-2
CDR3: CASSRSTGGNTEAFF

V: TRBV6-1
CDR3: CASSERAKTGELFF

V: TRBV20-1
CDR3: CSAGRAGPYNEQFF

V: TRBV7-2
CDR3: CASSPDGAGELFF

V: TRBV29-1
CDR3: CSVASSLNEQFF

V: TRBV5-1
CDR3: CASSEREGLYEQYF

V: TRBV5-5
CDR3: CASSPQGKANVLTF

V: TRBV7-9
CDR3: CASTSVQETQYF

V: TRBV11-2
CDR3: CASSLDSGEALSYEQYF

V: TRBV3-1
CDR3: CASEKREVNNEQFF

V: TRBV7-3
CDR3: CASSLRAGGAVQSEQFF

V: TRBV6-2/TRBV6-3
CDR3: CASSISGIQPQHF

V: TRBV7-2
CDR3: CASSLAGQGRHGYTF

V: TRBV7-8
CDR3: CASSSTTSGRLQYF

V: TRBV6-5
CDR3: CASSYWTGPGANYGYTF

V: TRBV29-1
CDR3: CSVVGTGRFYEQYF

V: TRBV29-1
CDR3: CSVEGAKGGVGTEAFF

V: TRBV20-1
CDR3: CSAPDRGRWGGEKLFF

V: TRBV19
CDR3: CASRTGGSKQYF

V: TRBV6-5
CDR3: CASSPGTGRYEQYF

V: TRBV19
CDR3: CASHEGVSGANVLTF

V: TRBV30
CDR3: CAWRDGTSDEQYF

V: TRBV5-1
CDR3: CASSLSRGSTEAFF